A selection of T cell receptor beta chains follows, all from one sample in a study of radiotherapy plus CTLA-4 blockade in lung cancer. Sequencing was performed with immunoSEQ multiplex PCR; in TCRdb, only in-frame clones are kept and a portion is missing. The sample carries tens of thousands of clones, 77% recorded once. This specimen consisted of peripheral blood, obtained from a patient treated with radiotherapy plus ipilimumab. Receptors were obtained from a human donor with non-small cell lung cancer whose response to radiotherapy plus ipilimumab could not be evaluated. Each CDR3 is given with its conserved first and last residue. Fields, in order: D gene, clone size, J gene, V gene, CDR3 DNA, CDR3 protein. A D gene is named only where the DNA matches it firmly. Size is stated for part of the rows, as once, few or many counts, or as a class when the clone is expanded.

- | - | TRBJ2-3 | TRBV15 | TGTGCCACCAGCAGAGATCGGGGGAGCACAGATACGCAGTATTTT | CATSRDRGSTDTQYF
TRBD1 | few | TRBJ1-1 | TRBV6-1 | TGTGCCAGCAGCTTATACAGGGGGAACACTGAAGCTTTCTTT | CASSLYRGNTEAFF
- | - | TRBJ2-5 | TRBV7-8 | TGTGCCAGCAGCTTAGTTGGCTTAAAGAAAAAAGAGACCCAGTACTTC | CASSLVGLKKKETQYF
- | - | TRBJ1-6 | TRBV30 | TGTGCCTGGAGTACGGTGTCTAATTCACCCCTCCACTTT | CAWSTVSNSPLHF
- | once | TRBJ2-1 | TRBV19 | TGTGCCACGGGGGGCCTTTACTCCTACAATGAGCAGTTCTTC | CATGGLYSYNEQFF
TRBD2 | - | TRBJ2-2 | TRBV9 | TGTGCCAGCAGCGTACCAGGCGGGGGCGGGGGGGCAGCCGGGGAGCTGTTTTTT | CASSVPGGGGGAAGELFF
TRBD1 | - | TRBJ2-3 | TRBV19 | TGTGCCAGTAGTATAATGATGTCGACAGGGTCTAAGGATACGCAGTATTTT | CASSIMMSTGSKDTQYF
TRBD1 | - | TRBJ2-7 | TRBV5-4 | TGTGCCAGCAGCTTGGAAGGGGGCTTGGACGAGCAGTACTTC | CASSLEGGLDEQYF
- | few | TRBJ2-5 | TRBV9 | TGTGCCAGCAGCGTAGTAAACAGGCAAGAGACCCAGTACTTC | CASSVVNRQETQYF
TRBD1 | - | TRBJ1-5 | TRBV5-1 | TGCGCCAGCAGCTTGGCGACAGGGGGTGGGCAGCCCCAGCATTTT | CASSLATGGGQPQHF
- | - | TRBJ2-1 | TRBV5-8 | TGTGCCAGCAGCTTGGGGTGGGCGGGCCTGAGCTCCTACAATGAGCAGTTCTTC | CASSLGWAGLSSYNEQFF
TRBD2 | - | TRBJ2-1 | TRBV28 | TGTGCCAGCAGTTTATCGGGCGGGAGGGTTAGAAATGAGCAGTTCTTC | CASSLSGGRVRNEQFF
TRBD1 | - | TRBJ2-5 | TRBV5-1 | TGCGCCAGCAGTTGGACAGGGCAAAAGACCCAGTACTTC | CASSWTGQKTQYF
TRBD1 | - | TRBJ1-2 | TRBV5-1 | TGCGCCAGCAGCTTGGGGACAGGTGGGGGCTATGGCTACACCTTC | CASSLGTGGGYGYTF
- | once | TRBJ2-5 | TRBV5-6 | TGTGCCAGCAGCCCCTCTCCACAGCAAGAGACCCAGTACTTC | CASSPSPQQETQYF
TRBD1 | - | TRBJ2-7 | TRBV5-4 | TGTGCCAGCAGCTTGGGGGACAGGGCCTACGAGCAGTACTTC | CASSLGDRAYEQYF
TRBD1 | few | TRBJ2-5 | TRBV5-1 | TGCGCCAGCAGCGGCGGACGTCAGGGGGTCGGAGAGACCCAGTACTTC | CASSGGRQGVGETQYF
TRBD1 | - | TRBJ1-1 | TRBV27 | TGTGCCAGCAGCTGGGGGACAGGGGGCCGGAACACTGAAGCTTTCTTT | CASSWGTGGRNTEAFF
- | once | TRBJ1-2 | TRBV28 | TGTGCCAGCAGTTTGCTCTGGACAAGTCCGTATGGCTACACCTTC | CASSLLWTSPYGYTF
- | few | TRBJ1-1 | TRBV30 | TGTGCCTGGAGTGGAGGAGAAGCTTTCTTT | CAWSGGEAFF
- | once | TRBJ1-4 | TRBV5-1 | TGCGCCAGCAGCTCGGCGCGGGGGGGTAATGAAAAACTGTTTTTT | CASSSARGGNEKLFF
- | few | TRBJ2-1 | TRBV29-1 | TGCAGCGTTGTCCTAGCTTCCGTGCAGTTCTTC | CSVVLASVQFF
- | - | TRBJ1-6 | TRBV7-2 | TGTGCCAGCAGCTTATGGGCTGGAAATCCCCTCCACTTT | CASSLWAGNPLHF
TRBD2 | few | TRBJ2-5 | TRBV7-9 | TGTGCCAGCAGCTTAGGGTCTAGCGGGCCGCGGGAGACCCAGTACTTC | CASSLGSSGPRETQYF
- | - | TRBJ1-2 | TRBV15 | TGTGCCACCAGCAGAGTCGGGTATGGCTACACCTTC | CATSRVGYGYTF
- | - | TRBJ1-2 | TRBV30 | TGTGCCTGGAGCGAGGGTTTGGGCTATGGCTACACCTTC | CAWSEGLGYGYTF
TRBD2 | once | TRBJ2-3 | TRBV5-4 | TGTGCCAGCAGCTTGGGGGACTATTCCACAGATACGCAGTATTTT | CASSLGDYSTDTQYF
TRBD2 | - | TRBJ2-7 | TRBV4-2 | TGTGCCAGCCGGGAGAGGAGACTAGCGGGAGAGCGAGGATATCCTGACGAGCAGTACTTC | CASRERRLAGERGYPDEQYF
- | - | TRBJ2-3 | TRBV9 | TGTGCCAGCAGCGCCCGTCAACGGGGGTCATTCACAGATACGCAGTATTTT | CASSARQRGSFTDTQYF
- | few | TRBJ2-7 | TRBV7-5 | TGTGCCAGAAGCGCTGCTGGGACAGGGGGCGCCCCCTACGAGCAGTACTTC | CARSAAGTGGAPYEQYF
TRBD1 | - | TRBJ2-7 | TRBV27 | TGTGCCAGCAGTTCACAGGGGGCACATACCTACGAGCAGTACTTC | CASSSQGAHTYEQYF
- | - | TRBJ2-1 | TRBV11-2 | TGTGCCAGCAGCCTCCAAACGGGGTCTAACGGTGAGCAGTTCTTC | CASSLQTGSNGEQFF
- | - | TRBJ2-5 | TRBV7-8 | TGTGCCAGCAGCTTAGGCGGGGTGGGGACCCAGTACTTC | CASSLGGVGTQYF
TRBD2 | medium-sized | TRBJ2-2 | TRBV11-2 | TGTGCCAGCAGCCCAACATCGACTAGCTCGAACACCGGGGAGCTGTTTTTT | CASSPTSTSSNTGELFF
- | - | TRBJ2-7 | TRBV20-1 | TGCAGTGCTGCCTTGGTCTACGAGCAGTACTTC | CSAALVYEQYF
TRBD1 | - | TRBJ1-5 | TRBV28 | TGTGCCAGCAGACCTACAGGGGGCATTCAGCCCCAGCATTTT | CASRPTGGIQPQHF
- | - | TRBJ2-1 | TRBV11-1 | TGTGCCAGCAGCCCGGGACTTCCAATCTACAATGAGCAGTTCTTC | CASSPGLPIYNEQFF
- | - | TRBJ2-5 | TRBV19 | TGTGCCAGTAGTATAAATGGGCAGGCGGGGACCCAGTACTTC | CASSINGQAGTQYF
TRBD2 | - | TRBJ2-1 | TRBV9 | TGTGCCAGCAGCCCCCATCGCGGGGGGCCTATTACGACAAATGAGCAGTTCTTC | CASSPHRGGPITTNEQFF
TRBD1 | - | TRBJ1-5 | TRBV2 | TGTGCCAGCAGTGAGAGGACAGGGCAGGCACAGCCCCAGCATTTT | CASSERTGQAQPQHF
- | - | TRBJ2-7 | TRBV7-3 | TGTGCCAGCAGCCCGGGGGGCGCCCTCGCCGAGCAGTACTTC | CASSPGGALAEQYF
- | - | TRBJ2-2 | TRBV27 | TGTGCCAGCAGGGGGGGAGCGAACACCGGGGAGCTGTTTTTT | CASRGGANTGELFF
TRBD2 | - | TRBJ2-5 | TRBV7-2 | TGTGCCAGCAGCTTCCAAGGGACTAGCGGGGGAGCCGGGAGGACCCAGTACTTC | CASSFQGTSGGAGRTQYF
TRBD1 | few | TRBJ1-5 | TRBV6-6 | TGTGCCAGCAGTTACCAGGACAGGGGGCAGAAGCCCCAGCATTTT | CASSYQDRGQKPQHF
TRBD1 | - | TRBJ1-6 | TRBV19 | TGTGCCTTTACCGGGACAGGGGGCCTAACACCCCTCCACTTT | CAFTGTGGLTPLHF
- | once | TRBJ2-7 | TRBV27 | TGTGCCAGCACCCCGGTGGGGGCGGTCTACGAGCAGTACTTC | CASTPVGAVYEQYF
- | - | TRBJ2-3 | TRBV5-1 | TGCGCCAGCAGCTTGGGGAACGGGGGCACAGATACGCAGTATTTT | CASSLGNGGTDTQYF
TRBD1 | few | TRBJ2-5 | TRBV12-5 | TGTGCTAGTGCCCCCGGGGGACAGGGTAGGGAGACCCAGTACTTC | CASAPGGQGRETQYF
TRBD1 | few | TRBJ1-6 | TRBV30 | TGTGCCTGGTCTCCTCTTGACAGGGCCAACCACTTT | CAWSPLDRANHF
TRBD1 | - | TRBJ2-3 | TRBV23-1 | TGCGCCAGCAGTCAATCGGTGTCTCGGACAGGGGTCCCTGATACGCAGTATTTT | CASSQSVSRTGVPDTQYF
TRBD1 | few | TRBJ1-2 | TRBV7-2 | TGTGCCAGCAGCTTCCAATACCAGGGGGACTATGGCTACACCTTC | CASSFQYQGDYGYTF
- | - | TRBJ1-4 | TRBV18 | TGTGCCAGCTCACCCAGGGCGTCGAGAGACGAAAAACTGTTTTTT | CASSPRASRDEKLFF
- | - | TRBJ2-7 | TRBV10-2 | TGCGCCAGCGGACTTGAGGGCGAGCAGTACTTC | CASGLEGEQYF
- | - | TRBJ2-1 | TRBV15 | TGTGCCACCAGCCGGGATTTTGGCGGGAATGAGCAGTTCTTC | CATSRDFGGNEQFF